The sequence of this T cell receptor beta chain was determined in a study of tumor-infiltrating lymphocytes in oesophageal squamous cell carcinoma. In TCRdb, the PCR reads were re-called with MiXCR into one record per CDR3 protein. The sample shows about 19,000 distinct CDR3 sequences, around 40% of them seen only once. Germline V gene lookup returns CDR1 SGHNT and CDR2 YENEEA. The CDR3 has 14 amino acids. The source of this sequence is a male donor with esophageal squamous cell carcinoma. Source material: esophageal tumor tissue. The rearrangement joins TRBV11-3 to TRBJ2-1; no reliable D call. The J call may be mistaken, given a closer DNA end match to TRBJ2-7. The CDR3 region is CASRSRFSPYEQYF. The CDR3 DNA reads TGTGCCAGCAGGTCTAGATTTTCTCCCTACGAGCAGTACTTC.